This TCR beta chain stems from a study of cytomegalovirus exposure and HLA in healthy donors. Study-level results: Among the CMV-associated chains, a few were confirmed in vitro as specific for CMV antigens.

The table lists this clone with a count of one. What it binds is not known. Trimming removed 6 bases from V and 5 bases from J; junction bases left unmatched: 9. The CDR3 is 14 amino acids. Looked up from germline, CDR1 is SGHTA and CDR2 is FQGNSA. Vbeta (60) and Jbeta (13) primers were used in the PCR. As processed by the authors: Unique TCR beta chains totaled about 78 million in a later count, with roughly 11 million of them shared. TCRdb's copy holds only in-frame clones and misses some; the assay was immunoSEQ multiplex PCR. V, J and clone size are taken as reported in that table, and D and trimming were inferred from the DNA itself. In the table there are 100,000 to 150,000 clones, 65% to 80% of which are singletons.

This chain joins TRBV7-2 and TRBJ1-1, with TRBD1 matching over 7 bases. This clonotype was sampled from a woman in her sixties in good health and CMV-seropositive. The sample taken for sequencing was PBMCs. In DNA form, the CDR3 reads TGTGCCAGCAGAGGGGCAGGGGGGTCGACTGAAGCTTTCTTT. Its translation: CASRGAGGSTEAFF.